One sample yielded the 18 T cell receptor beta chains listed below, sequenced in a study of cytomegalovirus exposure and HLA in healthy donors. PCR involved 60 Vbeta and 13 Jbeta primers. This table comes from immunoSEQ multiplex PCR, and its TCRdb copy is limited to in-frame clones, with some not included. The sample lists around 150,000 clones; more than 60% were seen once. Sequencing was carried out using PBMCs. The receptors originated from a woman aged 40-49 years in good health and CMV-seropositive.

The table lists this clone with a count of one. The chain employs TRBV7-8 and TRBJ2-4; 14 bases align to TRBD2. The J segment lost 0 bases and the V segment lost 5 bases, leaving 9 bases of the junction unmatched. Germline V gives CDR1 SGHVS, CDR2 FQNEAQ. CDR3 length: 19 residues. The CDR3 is CASSPGLAGVIIAKNIQYF. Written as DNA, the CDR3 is TGTGCCAGCAGCCCGGGACTAGCGGGAGTGATTATAGCCAAAAACATTCAGTACTTC. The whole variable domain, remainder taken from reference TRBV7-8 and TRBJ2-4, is GAGVSQSPRYKVAKRGQDVALRCDPISGHVSLFWYQQALGQGPEFLTYFQNEAQLDKSGLPSDRFFAERPEGSVSTLKIQRTQQEDSAVYLCASSPGLAGVIIAKNIQYFGAGTRLSVL.

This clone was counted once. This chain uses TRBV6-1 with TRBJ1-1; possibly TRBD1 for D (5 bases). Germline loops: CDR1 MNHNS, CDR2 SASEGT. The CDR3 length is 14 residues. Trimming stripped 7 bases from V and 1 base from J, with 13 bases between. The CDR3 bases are TGTGCCAGCACCAGAAATGGACAGAACACTGAAGCTTTCTTT. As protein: CASTRNGQNTEAFF.

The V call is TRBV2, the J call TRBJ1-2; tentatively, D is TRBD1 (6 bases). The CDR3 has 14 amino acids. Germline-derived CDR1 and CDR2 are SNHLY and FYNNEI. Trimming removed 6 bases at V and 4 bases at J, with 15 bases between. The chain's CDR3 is CASRPQGQGYGYTF. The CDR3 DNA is TGTGCCAGCAGGCCACAGGGTCAGGGCTATGGCTACACCTTC.

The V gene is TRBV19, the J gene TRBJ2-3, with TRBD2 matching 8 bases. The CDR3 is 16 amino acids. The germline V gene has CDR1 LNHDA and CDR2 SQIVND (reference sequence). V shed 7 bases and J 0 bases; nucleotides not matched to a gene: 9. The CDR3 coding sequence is TGTGCCAGTACCCCCCGACTAGCGCCTAGCACAGATACGCAGTATTTT. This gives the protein CASTPRLAPSTDTQYF.

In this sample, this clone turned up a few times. The DNA of the CDR3 is TGTGCCAGCAGCTTGTGGCGGGAGAGTTATTACGAGCAGTACTTC. It is translated as CASSLWRESYYEQYF. J is TRBJ2-7 and V is TRBV5-6; TRBD2 matches 7 bases. The ends lost 1 base at V and 4 bases at J; junction bases unmatched: 8. Germline CDR1 SGHDT, CDR2 YYEEEE. CDR3 size: 15 residues.

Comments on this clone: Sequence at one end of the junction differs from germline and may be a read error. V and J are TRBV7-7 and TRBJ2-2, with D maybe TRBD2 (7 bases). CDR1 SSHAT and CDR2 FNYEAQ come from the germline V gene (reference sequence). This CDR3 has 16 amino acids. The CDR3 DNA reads TGTGCTAGCACTACTTTGGCGGGGGCCGGTTACGGGGAGCTGTTTTTT. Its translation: CASTTLAGAGYGELFF. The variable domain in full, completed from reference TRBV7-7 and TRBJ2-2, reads GAGVSQSPRYKVTKRGQDVTLRCDPISSHATLYWYQQALGQGPEFLTYFNYEAQPDKSGLPSDRFSAERPEGSISTLTIQRTEQRDSAMYRCASTTLAGAGYGELFFGEGSRLTVL.

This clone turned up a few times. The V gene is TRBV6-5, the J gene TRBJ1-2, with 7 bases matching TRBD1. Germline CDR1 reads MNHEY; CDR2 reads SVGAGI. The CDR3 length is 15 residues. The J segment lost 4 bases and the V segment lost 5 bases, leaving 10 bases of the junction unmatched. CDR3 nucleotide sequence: TGTGCCAGCAGTACCCCCCGGACAGGTTCCTATGGCTACACCTTC. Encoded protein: CASSTPRTGSYGYTF.

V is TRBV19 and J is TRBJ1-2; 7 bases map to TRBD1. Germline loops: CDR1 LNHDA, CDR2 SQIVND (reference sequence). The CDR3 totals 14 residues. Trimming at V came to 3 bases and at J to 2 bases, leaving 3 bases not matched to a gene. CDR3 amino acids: CASSMGQQNYGYTF. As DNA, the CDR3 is TGTGCCAGTAGTATGGGACAGCAAAACTATGGCTACACCTTC.

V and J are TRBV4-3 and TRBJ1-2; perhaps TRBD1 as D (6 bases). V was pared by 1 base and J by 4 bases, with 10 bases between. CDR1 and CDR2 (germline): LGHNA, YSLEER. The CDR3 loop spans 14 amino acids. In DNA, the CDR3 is TGCGCCAGCAGCCAAGGAGCCAGGGGCTATGGCTACACCTTC. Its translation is CASSQGARGYGYTF.

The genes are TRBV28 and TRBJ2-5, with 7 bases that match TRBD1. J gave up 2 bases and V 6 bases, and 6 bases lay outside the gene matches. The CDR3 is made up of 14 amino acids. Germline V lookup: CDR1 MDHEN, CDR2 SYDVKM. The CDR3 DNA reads TGTGCCAGCAGGAGGAGGACAGGACAAGAGACCCAGTACTTC. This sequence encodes CASRRRTGQETQYF.

Here the CDR3 reads CASSLRVNTEAFF. CDR3 bases: TGTGCCAGCAGTTTGAGAGTTAACACTGAAGCTTTCTTT. The chain has TRBV28 and TRBJ1-1; D is undetermined. Per the germline V gene, CDR1 is MDHEN and CDR2 is SYDVKM. This CDR3 contains 13 residues. Trimming cost V 3 bases and J 2 bases, with 7 bases left between them.

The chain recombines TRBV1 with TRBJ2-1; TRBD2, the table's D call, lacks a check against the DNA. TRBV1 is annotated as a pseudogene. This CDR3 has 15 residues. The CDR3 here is CTSSHAARANNEQFF. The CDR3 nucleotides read TGCACCAGCAGCCACGCCGCGCGGGCCAACAATGAGCAGTTCTTC.

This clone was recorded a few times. This CDR3 is CASSDIKNTEAFF. CDR3 nucleotides: TGTGCCAGTAGTGACATCAAGAACACTGAAGCTTTCTTT. The chain uses TRBV19 and TRBJ1-1; D is ambiguous. The ends were cut back, 5 bases at V and 1 base at J, with 8 bases in the middle. Per the germline V gene, CDR1 is LNHDA and CDR2 is SQIVND (reference sequence). This CDR3 is 13 amino acids long.

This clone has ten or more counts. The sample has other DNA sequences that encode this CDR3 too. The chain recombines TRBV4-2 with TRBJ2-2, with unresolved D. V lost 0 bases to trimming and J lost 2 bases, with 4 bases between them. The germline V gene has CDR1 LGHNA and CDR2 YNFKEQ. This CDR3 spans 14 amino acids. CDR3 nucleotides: TGTGCCAGCAGCCAAGACCGTAACACCGGGGAGCTGTTTTTT. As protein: CASSQDRNTGELFF.

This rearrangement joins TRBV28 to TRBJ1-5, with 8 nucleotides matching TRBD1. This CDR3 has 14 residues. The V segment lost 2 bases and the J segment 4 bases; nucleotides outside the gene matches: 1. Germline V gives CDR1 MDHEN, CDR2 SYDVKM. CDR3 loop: CASSLQGANQPQHF. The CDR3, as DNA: TGTGCCAGCAGTTTACAGGGGGCGAATCAGCCCCAGCATTTT.

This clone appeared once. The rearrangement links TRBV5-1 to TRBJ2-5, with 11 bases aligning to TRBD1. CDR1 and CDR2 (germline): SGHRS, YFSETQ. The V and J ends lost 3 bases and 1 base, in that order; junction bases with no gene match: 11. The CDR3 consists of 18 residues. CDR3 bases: TGCGCCAGCAGCTCCGGTACGAGGGGGACAGGGGGCCAAGAGACCCAGTACTTC. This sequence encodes CASSSGTRGTGGQETQYF.

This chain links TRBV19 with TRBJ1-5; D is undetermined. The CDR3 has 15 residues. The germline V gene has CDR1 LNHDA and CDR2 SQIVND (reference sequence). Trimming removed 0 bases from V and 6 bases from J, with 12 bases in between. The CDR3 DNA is TGTGCCAGTAGTATAGATCTTAGAGCTCGTCAGCCCCAGCATTTT. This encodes CASSIDLRARQPQHF. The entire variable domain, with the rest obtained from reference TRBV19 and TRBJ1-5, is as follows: DGGITQSPKYLFRKEGQNVTLSCEQNLNHDAMYWYRQDPGQGLRLIYYSQIVNDFQKGDIAEGYSVSREKKESFPLTVTSAQKNPTAFYLCASSIDLRARQPQHFGDGTRLSIL.

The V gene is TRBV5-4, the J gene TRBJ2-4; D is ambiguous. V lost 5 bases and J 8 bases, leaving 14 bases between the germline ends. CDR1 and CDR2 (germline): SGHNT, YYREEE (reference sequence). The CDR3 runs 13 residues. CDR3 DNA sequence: TGTGCCAGCAGACCCCCCTCCTCGGACATTCAGTACTTC. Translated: CASRPPSSDIQYF.